These 26 T cell receptor beta chains originate from one sample sequenced in a study of cytomegalovirus exposure and HLA in healthy donors. PCR employed 60 Vbeta and 13 Jbeta primers. Only in-frame clones appear in the TCRdb table, and some are missing; sequencing was by immunoSEQ multiplex PCR. The ten top clones account for about 3.2%, within a sample of 30,000 to 50,000 clones. The sequenced material came from PBMCs. These receptors were taken from a woman younger than 45 in good health and CMV-seropositive.

The gene calls are TRBV6-1 and TRBJ2-5; perhaps TRBD2 as D (6 bases). Germline CDR1 MNHNS, CDR2 SASEGT. The germline V and J ends were trimmed by 2 bases and 5 bases, with 15 bases remaining between them. CDR3 length: 15 amino acids. CDR3 sequence reads: CASSEPYSSGETQYF. DNA of the CDR3: TGTGCCAGCAGTGAACCCTACTCCAGCGGGGAGACCCAGTACTTC.

The genes are TRBV7-9 and TRBJ2-7; perhaps TRBD2 as D (6 bases). Trimming shortened V by 5 bases and J by 3 bases, and 11 bases separated the two germline ends. Germline CDR1 reads SEHNR; CDR2 reads FQNEAQ (reference sequence). The CDR3 totals 13 residues. The CDR3: CASSTRDFYEQYF. The CDR3 DNA is TGTGCCAGCAGCACTCGGGACTTCTACGAGCAGTACTTC.

The rearrangement links TRBV25-1 to TRBJ1-2; D perhaps matches TRBD1 (6 bases). V was trimmed by 2 bases and J by 4 bases, leaving 17 bases between them. The germline CDR1 and CDR2 sequences are MGHDK and SYGVNS. The CDR3 is 16 amino acids. This CDR3 is CASSEREAQGTYGYTF. In DNA, the CDR3 is TGTGCCAGCAGTGAAAGGGAAGCACAGGGAACCTATGGCTACACCTTC.

This sequence joins TRBV7-6 and TRBJ2-1; D uncertain. CDR1 SGHVS and CDR2 FNYEAQ come from the germline V gene. The V and J ends lost 2 bases and 0 bases respectively, with 5 bases between them. CDR3 length: 14 amino acids. The CDR3 sequence is CASSLTSSYNEQFF. In nucleotides, the CDR3 is TGTGCCAGCAGCTTAACCAGCTCCTACAATGAGCAGTTCTTC.

The V call is TRBV19, the J call TRBJ2-7; tentatively, D is TRBD1 (6 bases). The ends were cut back, 8 bases at V and 6 bases at J, with 17 bases in the middle. Germline V gene data show CDR1 as LNHDA and CDR2 as SQIVND (reference sequence). The CDR3 is 13 amino acids. The CDR3 DNA sequence: TGTGCCAGTTCACTCTCACCAGGGGCCGAGCAGTACTTC. The encoded protein is CASSLSPGAEQYF. Drawing the rest from reference TRBV19 and TRBJ2-7, the complete variable domain is DGGITQSPKYLFRKEGQNVTLSCEQNLNHDAMYWYRQDPGQGLRLIYYSQIVNDFQKGDIAEGYSVSREKKESFPLTVTSAQKNPTAFYLCASSLSPGAEQYFGPGTRLTVT.

The chain is built from TRBV6-1 and TRBJ1-1, with D perhaps matching TRBD1 (6 bases). The CDR3 has 12 residues. With 7 bases removed from V and 5 bases from J, the gap between germline ends came to 11 bases. Germline-derived CDR1 and CDR2 are MNHNS and SASEGT. CDR3 residues: CASTGGRTEAFF. In nucleotides, the CDR3 is TGTGCCAGCACTGGGGGCCGGACTGAAGCTTTCTTT.

The chain joins TRBV6-4 to TRBJ2-2; D is undetermined. The germline gives CDR1 MRHNA, CDR2 SNTAGT. The CDR3 spans 14 residues. Trimming stripped 3 bases from V and 5 bases from J, with 10 bases between. The CDR3 protein is CASSEGSTTGELFF. The CDR3 DNA is TGTGCCAGCAGTGAAGGTAGCACTACCGGGGAGCTGTTTTTT.

This chain links TRBV7-9 with TRBJ2-7; 7 bases align to TRBD1. This CDR3 is 15 amino acids long. J gave up 5 bases and V 3 bases, and 10 bases lay outside the gene matches. Germline V gene sequence: CDR1 SEHNR, CDR2 FQNEAQ (reference sequence). The CDR3 bases are TGTGCCAGCAGCTTCCCGCGACAGGGTATGCACGAGCAGTACTTC. As protein: CASSFPRQGMHEQYF.

The chain uses TRBV2 and TRBJ2-1, with D maybe TRBD2 (6 bases). The CDR3 runs to 15 residues. The germline V and J ends were trimmed by 6 bases and 5 bases, with 17 bases remaining between them. Germline V CDR1 and CDR2: SNHLY, FYNNEI. The CDR3 DNA sequence: TGTGCCAGCAGGACGCGGGGCCTTATCGACAATGAGCAGTTCTTC. Translating gives CASRTRGLIDNEQFF.

The CDR3 sequence: CASGRGLLTEAFF. The CDR3, as DNA: TGTGCCAGCGGTAGGGGGCTTCTAACTGAAGCTTTCTTT. The rearrangement joins TRBV6-5 to TRBJ1-1; 7 bases line up with TRBD1. The V gene end was trimmed by 8 bases and the J gene end by 5 bases; junction bases not matched to a gene: 8. CDR1 and CDR2 from the germline V gene are MNHEY and SVGAGI. The CDR3 extends over 13 amino acids.

This rearrangement joins TRBV7-2 to TRBJ1-1; D ambiguous. This CDR3 has 14 amino acids. Trimming removed 1 base at V and 1 base at J, with 7 bases between. The germline V gene has CDR1 SGHTA and CDR2 FQGNSA. The CDR3 DNA is TGTGCCAGCAGCTTAGAGGAGACGAACACTGAAGCTTTCTTT. This gives the protein CASSLEETNTEAFF.

The chain has TRBV5-1 and TRBJ1-4; 8 bases line up with TRBD1. After removal of 0 bases from V and 8 bases from J, the junction contained 9 bases not matched to a gene. The germline V gene encodes CDR1 SGHRS and CDR2 YFSETQ. The CDR3 has 16 amino acids. The DNA for the CDR3 is TGCGCCAGCAGCTTGGAGACGACAGGGGCGGGAGAAAAACTGTTTTTT. Amino acids: CASSLETTGAGEKLFF.

This chain joins TRBV6-5 and TRBJ1-2, with D tentatively TRBD1 (6 bases). Between the trimmed V and J ends, which lost 2 bases and 10 bases, there was a span of 17 bases. Germline V CDR1 and CDR2: MNHEY, SVGAGI. The length of the CDR3 is 14 residues. CDR3 sequence (DNA): TGTGCCAGCAGTTACGCCCGGACAGCCGTATCCTACACCTTC. Its protein is CASSYARTAVSYTF.

The chain carries TRBV12-5 and TRBJ1-2, with D perhaps TRBD1 (5 bases). Per the germline V gene, CDR1 is LGHNT and CDR2 is FRNRAP. The CDR3 is 14 residues long. V dropped 3 bases and J dropped 1 base, with 9 bases sitting between them. DNA of the CDR3: TGTGCTAGTGGTTTCGCGGGGGTTAACTATGGCTACACCTTC. It translates to CASGFAGVNYGYTF. The full variable domain, in which reference TRBV12-5 and TRBJ1-2 provide the parts outside the CDR3, is DARVTQTPRHKVTEMGQEVTMRCQPILGHNTVFWYRQTMMQGLELLAYFRNRAPLDDSGMPKDRFSAEMPDATLATLKIQPSEPRDSAVYFCASGFAGVNYGYTFGSGTRLTVV.

The chain uses TRBV9 and TRBJ1-6; D gene uncertain. The germline V gene encodes CDR1 SGDLS and CDR2 YYNGEE. The CDR3 is 16 residues long. Between the trimmed V and J ends, which lost 3 bases and 3 bases, there was a span of 13 bases. CDR3 protein: CASSDHTGNYNSPLHF. In nucleotides, the CDR3 is TGTGCCAGCAGCGATCACACCGGGAACTATAATTCACCCCTCCACTTT.

The chain is built from TRBV5-4 and TRBJ2-5; D ambiguous. The length of the CDR3 is 14 residues. CDR1 is SGHNT and CDR2 is YYREEE in the germline V gene (reference sequence). V dropped 1 base and J dropped 0 bases, with 7 bases sitting between them. CDR3 DNA: TGTGCCAGCAGCTTGATCGGGTACCAAGAGACCCAGTACTTC. Protein: CASSLIGYQETQYF.

V and J are TRBV15 and TRBJ1-5; D ambiguous. Germline lookup yields CDR1 LNHNV and CDR2 YYDKDF (reference sequence). The CDR3 extends over 16 amino acids. The V end was cut by 0 bases, the J end by 0 bases, with 9 bases between. The CDR3 here is CATSRDPGYSNQPQHF. CDR3 DNA: TGTGCCACCAGCAGAGATCCAGGATATAGCAATCAGCCCCAGCATTTT.

V is TRBV15 and J is TRBJ1-1; possible D gene TRBD1, 5 bases. The CDR3 contains 17 residues. The germline V gene encodes CDR1 LNHNV and CDR2 YYDKDF (reference sequence). Trimming stripped 0 bases from V and 0 bases from J, with 14 bases between. CDR3 residues: CATSRDKGKQMNTEAFF. The CDR3 region has the DNA TGTGCCACCAGCAGAGATAAGGGGAAACAGATGAACACTGAAGCTTTCTTT.

This chain links TRBV7-9 with TRBJ1-5; 10 bases fit TRBD1. This CDR3 region has 15 residues. Germline CDR1 reads SEHNR; CDR2 reads FQNEAQ (reference sequence). The V gene end was trimmed by 5 bases and the J gene end by 7 bases; junction bases not matched to a gene: 8. The DNA of the CDR3 is TGTGCCAGCAGCGGCCGGACAGGGGGTGAACAGCCCCAGCATTTT. Protein product: CASSGRTGGEQPQHF.

The gene calls are TRBV5-1 and TRBJ2-5; 8 nucleotides align to TRBD2. The J call may not be correct, given that the DNA end is closer to TRBJ2-7. Germline V lookup: CDR1 SGHRS, CDR2 YFSETQ. The CDR3 totals 14 residues. The CDR3 DNA sequence: TGCGCCAGCGGAGTAGCGGGGCTCTCCTACGAGCAGTACTTC. This translates into CASGVAGLSYEQYF.

This chain connects TRBV11-2 to TRBJ2-7; TRBD1 matches 9 bases. V gave up 5 bases and J gave up 2 bases; unmatched junction bases: 7. The CDR3 is 15 amino acids. Germline CDR1 and CDR2: SGHAT and FQNNGV. The CDR3 loop is CASSRAGQGTYEQYF. CDR3 nucleotide sequence: TGTGCCAGCAGCCGGGCGGGACAGGGAACCTACGAGCAGTACTTC.

The V call is TRBV10-2, the J call TRBJ1-2, with D tentatively TRBD1 (6 bases). Germline-derived CDR1 and CDR2 are WSHSY and SAAADI. This CDR3 spans 13 amino acids. Deletions cut 3 bases from V and 8 bases from J, with 13 bases between. Here the CDR3 reads CASSEAGAGGYTF. The CDR3 nucleotides are TGCGCCAGCAGTGAAGCAGGGGCGGGCGGCTACACCTTC.

The chain links TRBV11-2 to TRBJ1-5, with D hard to call. Trimming left V 1 base short and J 1 base short, with 5 bases between. The length of the CDR3 is 14 residues. Germline V lookup: CDR1 SGHAT, CDR2 FQNNGV. Written as DNA, the CDR3 is TGTGCCAGCAGCTTAGGAGGCAGCAATCAGCCCCAGCATTTT. This translates into CASSLGGSNQPQHF.

The chain links TRBV19 to TRBJ1-3, with D possibly matching TRBD1 (6 bases). The CDR3 loop spans 14 amino acids. Germline loops: CDR1 LNHDA, CDR2 SQIVND (reference sequence). V dropped 7 bases and J dropped 0 bases, with 10 bases sitting between them. The CDR3 DNA sequence: TGTGCCAGTAATCGACAGGTCTCTGGAAACACCATATATTTT. This codes for CASNRQVSGNTIYF.

This rearrangement joins TRBV27 to TRBJ1-1; 7 bases are shared with TRBD1. The CDR3 has 15 amino acids. J lost 0 bases, V lost 4 bases, and 5 bases had no gene match. Germline V gene sequence: CDR1 MNHEY, CDR2 SMNVEV (reference sequence). The CDR3 loop is CASSWSGQLNTEAFF. The DNA for the CDR3 is TGTGCCAGCAGTTGGTCGGGACAGTTGAACACTGAAGCTTTCTTT.

The rearrangement uses TRBV27 and TRBJ1-2, with D perhaps TRBD1 (5 bases). The CDR3 loop spans 15 amino acids. V was trimmed by 5 bases and J by 5 bases, leaving 18 bases between them. Germline lookup yields CDR1 MNHEY and CDR2 SMNVEV (reference sequence). The CDR3: CASSTRGGGPYGYTF. In nucleotides, the CDR3 is TGTGCCAGCAGTACACGGGGGGGTGGCCCATATGGCTACACCTTC.